These T cell receptor beta chains were read from a single sample in a study of cytomegalovirus exposure and HLA in healthy donors. Repertoires were generated with immunoSEQ multiplex PCR, while TCRdb's copy carries only in-frame clones and drops some. The table lists under 200,000 clones, around 68% of them singletons. The sample taken for sequencing was PBMCs. Every receptor here comes from a middle-aged woman in good health and CMV-seropositive. The CDR3 runs from the conserved cysteine through the conserved F or W. The D gene is left open where the match is weak. Expanded clones are given a class, and other clones once, few, many or no size at all.

cdr3_length j_call clone_size v_call d_call cdr3_nt cdr3_aa
14 TRBJ2-5 . TRBV6-5 . TGTGCCAGCACCGAGCCCACTAGGAGGGAGACCCAGTACTTC CASTEPTRRETQYF
16 TRBJ2-6 . TRBV5-4 TRBD2 TGTGCCAGCAGCCCCGCGGGGGGCGCTGGGGCCAACGTCCTGACTTTC CASSPAGGAGANVLTF
17 TRBJ1-6 few TRBV9 TRBD1 TGTGCCAGCAGCGTGGACAGGGTAGGCTCCTATAATTCACCCCTCCACTTT CASSVDRVGSYNSPLHF
13 TRBJ2-7 . TRBV5-4 . TGTGCCAGCAGTTGGACCAGGGGCGGGGAGCAGTACTTC CASSWTRGGEQYF
15 TRBJ2-3 . TRBV7-9 TRBD1 TGTGCCAGCAGCACCGGACAGGGCCGCACAGATACGCAGTATTTT CASSTGQGRTDTQYF
15 TRBJ2-7 . TRBV4-1 TRBD1 TGCGCCAACAGCCAGAGCCGGGACAGAGCCTACGAGCAGTACTTC CANSQSRDRAYEQYF
17 TRBJ1-2 few TRBV28 . TGTGCCAGCAGCAGCGGGGGCAGGCCTGCTACTAACTATGGCTACACCTTC CASSSGGRPATNYGYTF
15 TRBJ2-2 . TRBV6-5 TRBD1 TGTGCCAGCAGACGACAGGGGGCTTTCACCGGGGAGCTGTTTTTT CASRRQGAFTGELFF
15 TRBJ2-1 . TRBV4-1 TRBD1 TGCGCCAGCAGCCAAGGGACAGGGGTGTACAATGAGCAGTTCTTC CASSQGTGVYNEQFF
12 TRBJ2-1 . TRBV5-4 . TGTGCCAGCAGCTTGTTTAGCAATGAGCAGTTCTTC CASSLFSNEQFF
14 TRBJ2-3 . TRBV7-9 . TGTGCCAGCAGCTTAGTCGGGGGCACAGATACGCAGTATTTT CASSLVGGTDTQYF
15 TRBJ1-2 . TRBV27 TRBD1 TGTGCCAGCAGTGCGGCCGGGACAGTAGGCTATGGCTACACCTTC CASSAAGTVGYGYTF
15 TRBJ2-5 . TRBV5-1 . TGCGCCAGCAGCTTAGGTCTTCAGGGGGGCCAGACCCAGTACTTC CASSLGLQGGQTQYF
15 TRBJ2-7 few TRBV18 TRBD2 TGTGCCAGCTCACCACCGGGACTAGATGACTACGAGCAGTACTTC CASSPPGLDDYEQYF
15 TRBJ1-6 . TRBV27 . TGTGCCAGCAGTCCAGACAGGAGTTTTAATTCACCCCTCAACTTT CASSPDRSFNSPLNF
15 TRBJ2-6 . TRBV2 . TGTGCCAGCAGTGACCGGAGCTCTGGGGCCAACGTCCTGACTTTC CASSDRSSGANVLTF
17 TRBJ2-3 . TRBV5-1 TRBD2 TGCGCCAGCAGCTTTTTGGGACTAGCGGGGGGGCCAGATACGCAGTATTTT CASSFLGLAGGPDTQYF
13 TRBJ2-1 . TRBV7-2 . TGTGCCAGCAGCTTATACTCGGGAACGGTTAGGGTCTTC CASSLYSGTVRVF
15 TRBJ2-7 . TRBV5-1 TRBD2 TGCGCCAGCAGACCGGGACTAGCGAATAACTACGAGCAGTACTTC CASRPGLANNYEQYF
12 TRBJ1-1 . TRBV4-3 . TGCGCCAGCAGCCAAGGGGCCGGTGAAGCTTTCTTT CASSQGAGEAFF
13 TRBJ1-2 . TRBV6-6 . TGTGCCAGCAAGGGGGACACCTACTATGGCTACACCTTC CASKGDTYYGYTF
15 TRBJ2-1 . TRBV6-1 TRBD2 TGTGCCAGCAGTGAAAGGTGGGGGGGAGGGAATGAGCAGTTCTTC CASSERWGGGNEQFF
15 TRBJ2-2 . TRBV7-2 TRBD2 TGTGCCAGCAGCGGTAGCGGGGCGAACACCGGGGAGCTGTTTTTT CASSGSGANTGELFF
16 TRBJ2-7 . TRBV4-1 TRBD2 TGCGCCAGCAGCCTGGGGTACGGGACTAGTGTCTACGAGCAGTACTTC CASSLGYGTSVYEQYF
16 TRBJ2-2 . TRBV19 . TGTGCCAGTAGTATGGCCGGCAGCGCGAACACCGGGGAGCTGTTTTTT CASSMAGSANTGELFF
15 TRBJ2-1 once TRBV21-1 . TGTGCCAGCAGCAAAGCAGGGGCAGCCTACAATGAGCAGTTCTTC CASSKAGAAYNEQFF
11 TRBJ1-1 . TRBV6-5 . TGTGCCAGCAGTCCCTACACTGAAGCTTTCTTT CASSPYTEAFF
15 TRBJ1-4 . TRBV25-1 . TGTGCCAGCAGTCCGGCGGGGCAGGGAGAGAGGAAACTGTTTTTT CASSPAGQGERKLFF
17 TRBJ1-2 . TRBV4-3 . TGCGCCAGCAGCCAAGATGTGTCAGGGGAAATACCCTATGGCTACACCTTC CASSQDVSGEIPYGYTF
17 TRBJ2-3 . TRBV9 TRBD1 TGTGCCAGCAGCGTAGCCCCCGGACAGGGAGGCACAGATACGCAGTATTTT CASSVAPGQGGTDTQYF
15 TRBJ1-6 . TRBV4-1 TRBD1 TGCGCCAGCAGCCAAGGATCGACAGGGGAATCACCCCTCAACTTT CASSQGSTGESPLNF
15 TRBJ2-5 . TRBV9 TRBD2 TGTGCCAGCAGCGTAACTAGCGGGGGATCAGAGACCCAGTACTTC CASSVTSGGSETQYF
13 TRBJ2-3 once TRBV10-3 . TGTGCCGCATCCCCAGGGGGGTCAGATACGCAGTATTTT CAASPGGSDTQYF
15 TRBJ2-2 few TRBV9 TRBD1 TGTGCCAGCAGCGACGACAGGGGAAACACCGGGGAGCTGTTTTTT CASSDDRGNTGELFF
15 TRBJ2-7 . TRBV15 . TGTGCCACCAGCAGAGTCGGTAGCGGATCCTACGAGCAGTACTTC CATSRVGSGSYEQYF
15 TRBJ2-1 . TRBV2 TRBD2 TGTGCCAGCAGGACCGGGACTAGGATGAGTCGGGAGCAGTTCTTC CASRTGTRMSREQFF
15 TRBJ2-1 . TRBV6-6 TRBD2 TGTGCCAGCAGTGCGGACGGAGCGGGGGGTTTAGAGCAGTTCTTC CASSADGAGGLEQFF
16 TRBJ2-3 . TRBV5-4 TRBD1 TGTGCCAGCAGCTTGGGAAGGGGGCGAGGGACAGATACGCAGTATTTT CASSLGRGRGTDTQYF
12 TRBJ1-5 . TRBV27 TRBD1 TGTGCCAGCCGTGACAGGGGTCAGCCCCAGCATTTT CASRDRGQPQHF
14 TRBJ1-2 . TRBV5-1 TRBD1 TGCGCCAGCAGCCAAGGGACAGGGGTTTTCGGCTACACCTTC CASSQGTGVFGYTF